The next 27 T cell receptor beta chains were all read from a single sample in a study of T cells expressing NK-cell markers. TCRdb re-called the 5' RACE reads; every CDR3 protein appears as one record, without DNA. This specimen shows some 450,000 distinct CDR3 sequences; the ten leading clones hold 7.3%. Sequenced input: blood T cells: a sorted CD56 or NKG2C T cell subset, CD4+ or CD8+ T cells, or bulk PBMC T cells (not recorded which). The receptors stem from a woman aged 18-70 years in good health.

The chain has TRBV29-1 and TRBJ2-5; lacking DNA, the TRBD1 call made by TCRdb goes unchecked. This CDR3 spans 14 amino acids. Germline lookup yields CDR1 SQVTM and CDR2 ANQGSEA. CDR3 loop: CSSRDRSLQETQYF.

The chain couples TRBV4-3 to TRBJ2-3; TCRdb names TRBD1, which stays unverified in the absence of DNA. Germline CDR1 is LGHNA and CDR2 is YSLEER. The CDR3 contains 20 residues. The CDR3 reads CASSQDSGAGTGVRPDTQYF.

The chain carries TRBV6-5 and TRBJ2-3; TCRdb selects TRBD2, and the lack of DNA leaves this call unchecked. The CDR3 runs to 18 residues. Germline CDR1 reads MNHEY; CDR2 reads SVGAGI. The chain's CDR3 is CASSYSYRLAGGPEAQYF.

The CDR3 protein is CASSLFREMNTEAFF. The chain recombines TRBV7-2 with TRBJ1-1; TCRdb picks TRBD1, but there is no DNA to check that call. The CDR3 has 15 residues. Germline assignment: CDR1 SGHTA and CDR2 FQGNSA.

CDR3 sequence reads: CASSLDSRADTQYF. This rearrangement joins TRBV5-1 to TRBJ2-3. The CDR3 loop spans 14 amino acids. Germline CDR1 SGHRS, CDR2 YFSETQ. Looking up the rest from reference TRBV5-1 and TRBJ2-3 gives the full variable domain: KAGVTQTPRYLIKTRGQQVTLSCSPISGHRSVSWYQQTPGQGLQFLFEYFSETQRNKGNFPGRFSGRQFSNSRSEMNVSTLELGDSALYLCASSLDSRADTQYFGPGTRLTVL.

CDR3 sequence reads: CASGLGGGDEQFF. The chain has TRBV6-1 and TRBJ2-1; TCRdb lists TRBD1, though no DNA is available to test this call. The CDR3 has 13 residues. Germline V gene sequence: CDR1 MNHNS, CDR2 SASEGT.

This chain connects TRBV7-8 to TRBJ2-3; TCRdb indicates TRBD2, and absent DNA this call remains unverified. The CDR3 length is 14 residues. CDR1 is SGHVS and CDR2 is FQNEAQ in the germline V gene. CDR3 loop: CASSTGLVSDTQYF.

The chain recombines TRBV25-1 with TRBJ2-3; no DNA is available, so the TRBD2 call from TCRdb remains unchecked. Per germline, CDR1 MGHDK and CDR2 SYGVNS. CDR3 length equals 15 residues. CDR3: CASSVLAGSTDTQYF.

The rearrangement links TRBV6-1 to TRBJ1-1. CDR3 length: 12 residues. Per germline, CDR1 MNHNS and CDR2 SASEGT. The CDR3 region is CASSEAGSTAFF.

The V call is TRBV12-3 or TRBV12-4, the J call TRBJ1-1; TCRdb returns TRBD1, unconfirmable since there is no DNA. The CDR3 consists of 13 residues. This CDR3 reads CASSLPPAIEAFF.

The chain is built from TRBV7-3 and TRBJ2-5. CDR1 and CDR2 (germline): SGHTA, FQGTGA. This CDR3 has 15 amino acids. This CDR3 reads CASSLSSSRQETQYF.

This chain connects TRBV29-1 to TRBJ2-3; TCRdb calls TRBD1, which cannot be checked without DNA. There are 13 residues in the CDR3. The germline V gene encodes CDR1 SQVTM and CDR2 ANQGSEA. CDR3 loop: CSVKPLPSDTQYF.

J is TRBJ2-3 and V is TRBV6-1; TCRdb's D gene call, TRBD2, goes unchecked for lack of DNA. CDR3 size: 15 residues. The germline V gene encodes CDR1 MNHNS and CDR2 SASEGT. The CDR3 sequence: CASSPRLAVPDTQYF.

The rearrangement uses TRBV7-3 and TRBJ2-1. CDR3 length: 14 residues. The V gene's germline CDR1 is SGHTA and CDR2 FQGTGA. This chain's CDR3 is CASSKDLIYNEQFF.

This chain links TRBV6-5 with TRBJ2-4; TCRdb indicates TRBD1, and absent DNA this call remains unverified. The germline gives CDR1 MNHEY, CDR2 SVGAGI. The CDR3 runs 16 residues. This chain's CDR3 is CASSYSGQGSKNIQYF.

The chain carries TRBV4-3 and TRBJ2-5; TCRdb names TRBD1, which stays unverified in the absence of DNA. Germline CDR1 and CDR2: LGHNA and YSLEER. This CDR3 has 16 residues. This CDR3 reads CASSQGFGTYQETQYF.

The chain carries TRBV4-3 and TRBJ1-5. Germline lookup yields CDR1 LGHNA and CDR2 YSLEER. The CDR3 length is 14 residues. The CDR3 here is CASSQTGVGQPQHF.

The chain is built from TRBV12-3 or TRBV12-4 and TRBJ2-1; the TCRdb call, TRBD1, lacks DNA for checking. The CDR3 length is 15 residues. Here the CDR3 reads CASSPTGLSYNEQFF.

The genes are TRBV15 and TRBJ2-2. The V gene's germline CDR1 is LNHNV and CDR2 YYDKDF (reference sequence). CDR3 size: 14 residues. CDR3 amino acids: CATSSGSSTGELFF.

The chain couples TRBV6-1 to TRBJ1-1; with no DNA, the TCRdb D assignment of TRBD1 cannot be verified. Per germline, CDR1 MNHNS and CDR2 SASEGT. The CDR3 extends over 13 amino acids. The CDR3 here is CASGEQGRTEAFF.

V and J are TRBV20-1 and TRBJ2-1; TCRdb's D call, TRBD2, is unchecked because there is no DNA. The CDR3 extends over 20 amino acids. CDR1 is DFQATT and CDR2 is SNEGSKA in the germline V gene (reference sequence). The CDR3 is CSARGRRLAGAPSSYNEQFF.

The V and J genes are TRBV5-1 and TRBJ1-1. CDR1 is SGHRS and CDR2 is YFSETQ in the germline V gene. The CDR3 is 13 residues long. The CDR3 protein is CASSSGQNTEAFF.

This chain joins TRBV7-2 and TRBJ1-6; TCRdb outputs TRBD1, but without DNA this stays unchecked. This CDR3 comprises 14 residues. From germline, CDR1 is SGHTA and CDR2 FQGNSA. The CDR3 reads CASRPTGLNSPLHF. Full variable domain (missing parts from reference TRBV7-2 and TRBJ1-6): GAGVSQSPSNKVTEKGKDVELRCDPISGHTALYWYRQSLGQGLEFLIYFQGNSAPDKSGLPSDRFSAERTGGSVSTLTIQRTQQEDSAVYLCASRPTGLNSPLHFGNGTRLTVT.

The chain has TRBV30 and TRBJ2-7. The CDR3 totals 12 residues. The germline CDR1 and CDR2 sequences are GTSNPN and SVGIG (reference sequence). The CDR3 is CAWRVESYEQYF.

The chain joins TRBV25-1 to TRBJ1-2. Germline V lookup: CDR1 MGHDK, CDR2 SYGVNS. There are 13 residues in the CDR3. The chain's CDR3 is CASSEGPNYGYTF.

The chain links TRBV28 to TRBJ1-4; TCRdb gives TRBD1 as the D gene, but with no DNA this cannot be confirmed. The CDR3 contains 14 residues. CDR1 and CDR2 from the germline V gene are MDHEN and SYDVKM. The CDR3 loop reads CASNRGGTNEKLFF.

The chain recombines TRBV5-1 with TRBJ2-7; TCRdb's D call, TRBD2, is unchecked because there is no DNA. From germline, CDR1 is SGHRS and CDR2 YFSETQ. The CDR3 has 20 residues. The CDR3 region is CASSRGLAGGSRLPPYEQYF.